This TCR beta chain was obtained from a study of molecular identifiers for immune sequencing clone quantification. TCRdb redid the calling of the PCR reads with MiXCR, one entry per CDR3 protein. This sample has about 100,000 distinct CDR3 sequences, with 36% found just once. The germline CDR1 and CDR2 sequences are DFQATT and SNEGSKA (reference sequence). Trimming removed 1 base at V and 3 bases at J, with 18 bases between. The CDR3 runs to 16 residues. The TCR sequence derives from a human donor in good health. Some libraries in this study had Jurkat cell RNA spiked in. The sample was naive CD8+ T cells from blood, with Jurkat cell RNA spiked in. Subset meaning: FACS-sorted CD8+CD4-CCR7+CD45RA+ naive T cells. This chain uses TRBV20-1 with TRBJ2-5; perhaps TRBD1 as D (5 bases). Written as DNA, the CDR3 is TGCAGTGCTAGAGCGAGCCCATTAAAGGGGAAAGAGACCCAGTACTTC. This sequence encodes CSARASPLKGKETQYF.